The entry below describes one T cell receptor (beta chain). The record originates from a study of blood T cell repertoires in COVID-19. Overall study context: Acute and convalescent COVID-19 specimens originated in the United States, Italy and Spain. In each case, the material was cDNA or gDNA derived from T cells, B-cell-depleted T cells, or PBMCs.

Per the original data handling: Quantification of nucleated cells was approximated via reference gene primer amplification. Some clones are missing from TCRdb's copy, which holds only in-frame ones; the method was immunoSEQ multiplex PCR. V, J and clone size derive from that table, while D and trimming were established from the DNA sequence. The top ten clones hold 8% to 11% of a sample with 200,000 or so clones, about 85% of them seen once. This CDR3 is built from 13 residues. Germline loops: CDR1 MNHEY, CDR2 SVGAGI. Trimming pared 6 bases from V and 2 bases from J, leaving 11 bases between. One Seattle source followed patients from active infection through their disease course.

The rearrangement links TRBV6-5 to TRBJ2-7; tentative D call: TRBD1 (5 bases). What was sequenced was peripheral blood. This sequence originates from a woman at least 80 years old with COVID-19, enrolled during active disease. In DNA form, the CDR3 reads TGTGCCAGCAGGCGGACAAAAACCTACGAGCAGTACTTC. Protein product: CASRRTKTYEQYF.